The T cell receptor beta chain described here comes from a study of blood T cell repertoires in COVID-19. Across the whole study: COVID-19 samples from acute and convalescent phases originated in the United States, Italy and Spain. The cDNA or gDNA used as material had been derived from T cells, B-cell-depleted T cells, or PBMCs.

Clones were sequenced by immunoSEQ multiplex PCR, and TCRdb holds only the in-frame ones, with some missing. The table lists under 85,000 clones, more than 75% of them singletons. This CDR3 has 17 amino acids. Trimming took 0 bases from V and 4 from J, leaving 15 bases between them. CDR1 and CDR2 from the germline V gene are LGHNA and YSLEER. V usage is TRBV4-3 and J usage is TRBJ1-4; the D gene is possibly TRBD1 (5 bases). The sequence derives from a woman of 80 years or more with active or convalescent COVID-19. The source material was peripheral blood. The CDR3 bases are TGCGCCAGCAGCCAAGAGCCAAACAGGTTCGGTAATGAAAAACTGTTTTTT. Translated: CASSQEPNRFGNEKLFF.